The clone carrying this T cell receptor (beta chain) was picked up a small number of times. TRB rearrangements spanning V, D and J were amplified using mixed TRB-A/B primers. TCRdb recomputed calls from the multiplex PCR reads with MiXCR, one row per CDR3 protein. Of approximately 2,000 distinct CDR3 sequences listed, roughly 25% are singletons. V trimming: 3 bases; J trimming: 2 bases; junction bases outside the gene matches: 5. The CDR3 consists of 15 residues. Germline V gives CDR1 MNHEY, CDR2 SMNVEV (reference sequence). This entry is derived from a study of T cell repertoires in aging, cancer and after chemotherapy. Amplification of TCR beta used genomic DNA extracted from peripheral blood.

The TCR was taken from a human donor with a solid tumor. The sample consisted of blood. The rearrangement uses TRBV27 and TRBJ2-5, with 8 bases lining up with TRBD2. CDR3 sequence reads: CASSFGSSGQETQYF. DNA for the CDR3: TGTGCCAGCAGTTTTGGGTCTAGCGGGCAAGAGACCCAGTACTTC.